This T cell receptor beta chain was identified during a study of blood T cells in healthy people across ages. The use of a sample-barcoded 5' primer and a J-beta primer mix characterized a second PCR of roughly 7 to 11 cycles. TCRdb passed the 5' RACE reads through MiXCR, listing each CDR3 protein once. The data hold about 690,000 distinct CDR3 sequences, with approximately 40% observed a single time. Concerning this clonotype: Its antigen remains unidentified.

Study-level results: Higher naive T cell percentage went strongly together with higher TCR beta diversity.

Sequenced input: blood. This clonotype was sampled from an elderly man in good health.

The CDR3 bases are TGTGCCAGCATCGTGACTAGCGGGACCGAGCAGTTCTTC. Amino acids: CASIVTSGTEQFF. The rearrangement links TRBV7-9 to TRBJ2-1, with TRBD2 identical over 11 bases. Germline V lookup: CDR1 SEHNR, CDR2 FQNEAQ (reference sequence). The CDR3 has 13 residues. V trimming: 7 bases; J trimming: 10 bases; junction bases outside the gene matches: 6.